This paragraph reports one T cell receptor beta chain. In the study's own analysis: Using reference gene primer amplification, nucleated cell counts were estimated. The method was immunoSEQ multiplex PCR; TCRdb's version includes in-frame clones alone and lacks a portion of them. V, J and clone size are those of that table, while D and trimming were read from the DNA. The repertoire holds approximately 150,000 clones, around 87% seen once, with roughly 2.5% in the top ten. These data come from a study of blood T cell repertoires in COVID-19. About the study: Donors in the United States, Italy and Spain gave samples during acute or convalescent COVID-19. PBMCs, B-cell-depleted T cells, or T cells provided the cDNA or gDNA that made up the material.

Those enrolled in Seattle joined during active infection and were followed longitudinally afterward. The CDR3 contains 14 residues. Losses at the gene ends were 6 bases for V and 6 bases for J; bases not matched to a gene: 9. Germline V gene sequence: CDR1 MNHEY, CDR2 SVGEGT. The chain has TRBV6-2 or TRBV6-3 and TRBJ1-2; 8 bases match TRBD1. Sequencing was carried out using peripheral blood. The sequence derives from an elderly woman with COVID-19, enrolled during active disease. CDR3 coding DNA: TGTGCCAGCAGCCAAGTAGGCAGGGGGCATGGCTACACCTTC. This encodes CASSQVGRGHGYTF.